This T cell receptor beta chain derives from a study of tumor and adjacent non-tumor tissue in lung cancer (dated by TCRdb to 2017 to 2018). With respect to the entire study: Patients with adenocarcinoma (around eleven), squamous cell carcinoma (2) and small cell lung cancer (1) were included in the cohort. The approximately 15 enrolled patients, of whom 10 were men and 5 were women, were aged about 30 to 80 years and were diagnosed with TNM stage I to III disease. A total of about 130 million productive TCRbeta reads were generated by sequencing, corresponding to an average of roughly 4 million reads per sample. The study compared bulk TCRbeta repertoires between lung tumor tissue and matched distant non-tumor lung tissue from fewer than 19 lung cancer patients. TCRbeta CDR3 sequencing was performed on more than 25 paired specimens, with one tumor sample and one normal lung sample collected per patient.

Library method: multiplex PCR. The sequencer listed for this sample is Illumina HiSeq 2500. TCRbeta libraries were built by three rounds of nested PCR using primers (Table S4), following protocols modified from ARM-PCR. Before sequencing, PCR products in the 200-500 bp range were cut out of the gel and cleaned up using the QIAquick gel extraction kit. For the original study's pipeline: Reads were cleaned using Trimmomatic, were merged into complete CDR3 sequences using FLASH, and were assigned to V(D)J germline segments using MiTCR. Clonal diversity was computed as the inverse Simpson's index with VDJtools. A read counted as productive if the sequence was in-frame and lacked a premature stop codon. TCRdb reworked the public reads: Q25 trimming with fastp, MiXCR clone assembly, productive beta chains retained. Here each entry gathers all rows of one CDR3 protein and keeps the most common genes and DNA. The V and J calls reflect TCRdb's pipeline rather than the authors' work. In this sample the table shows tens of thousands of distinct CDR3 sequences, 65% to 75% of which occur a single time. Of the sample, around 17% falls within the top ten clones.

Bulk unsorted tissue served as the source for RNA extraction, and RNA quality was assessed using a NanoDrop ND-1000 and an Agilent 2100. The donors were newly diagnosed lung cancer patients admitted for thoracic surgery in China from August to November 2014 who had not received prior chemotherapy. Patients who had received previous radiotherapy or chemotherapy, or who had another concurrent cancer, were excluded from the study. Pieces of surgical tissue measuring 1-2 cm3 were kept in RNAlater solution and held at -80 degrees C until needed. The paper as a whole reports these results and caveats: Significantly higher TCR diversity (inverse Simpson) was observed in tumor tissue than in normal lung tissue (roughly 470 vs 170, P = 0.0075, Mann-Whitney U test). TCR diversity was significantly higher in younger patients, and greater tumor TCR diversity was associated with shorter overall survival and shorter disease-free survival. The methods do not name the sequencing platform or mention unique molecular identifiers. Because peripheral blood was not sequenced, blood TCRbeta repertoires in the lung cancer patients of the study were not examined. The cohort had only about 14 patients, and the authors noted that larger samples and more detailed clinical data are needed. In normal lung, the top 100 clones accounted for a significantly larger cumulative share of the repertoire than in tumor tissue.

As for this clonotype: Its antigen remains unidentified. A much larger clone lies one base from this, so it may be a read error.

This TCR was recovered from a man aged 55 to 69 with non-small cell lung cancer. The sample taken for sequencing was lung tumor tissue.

The CDR3 protein is CASRTTSGDSYNEQFF. In nucleotides, the sequence is TGTGCCAGCAGGACAACTAGCGGGGACTCCTACAATGAGCAGTTCTTC. The rearranged chain carries TRBV6-6 and TRBJ2-1; 10 central nucleotides agree with TRBD2. The CDR3 runs 16 amino acids, cysteine and phenylalanine included. Only the CDR3 DNA is retained, 48 bases long and in frame from the first base. For this chain, trimming is 6 bases at the V end and 0 bases at the J end, and the number of junction bases without a gene match is 5. The CDR1 and CDR2 encoded by the germline V gene (reference sequence) are MNHNY and SVGAGI.